A selection of T cell receptor beta chains follows, all from one sample in a study of CD8+CD57+ T cells in acquired aplastic anemia. One entry per CDR3 protein, called by TCRdb with MiXCR from the reads. The sample carries a few hundred thousand distinct CDR3 sequences, 50% to 70% recorded once. The specimen was sorted CD4+, CD8+, or CD8+CD57+ T cells (not recorded which) from PBMCs. The origin of the receptors is a human donor with severe aplastic anemia or a healthy control (not recorded which). Both conserved end residues are part of each CDR3. The order of the fields is V gene, clone size, J gene, D gene, CDR3 DNA, CDR3 protein. A D gene is named only where the DNA matches it firmly. Clone sizes are given selectively: once, few, many, or a class where the clone is expanded.

v_gene: TRBV20-1
abundance: -
j_gene: TRBJ1-3
d_gene: -
CDR3nt: TGCAGTGCTAGAGACTCGGGTCAGGCTGGAAACACCATATATTTT
CDR3aa: CSARDSGQAGNTIYF

v_gene: TRBV5-1
abundance: -
j_gene: TRBJ2-7
d_gene: TRBD2
CDR3nt: TGCGCCAGCAGCTTGGTACCTAGCGGGGTCAACGAGCAGTACTTC
CDR3aa: CASSLVPSGVNEQYF

v_gene: TRBV20-1
abundance: -
j_gene: TRBJ2-7
d_gene: TRBD1
CDR3nt: TGCAGTGCGCGACAGGGGGCGACGGGAGAGCAGTACTTC
CDR3aa: CSARQGATGEQYF

v_gene: TRBV6-5
abundance: -
j_gene: TRBJ1-1
d_gene: -
CDR3nt: TGTGCCAGCTGCCCCGGAGGCGCAAGAACCACTGAAGCTTTCTTT
CDR3aa: CASCPGGARTTEAFF

v_gene: TRBV9
abundance: once
j_gene: TRBJ2-3
d_gene: TRBD2
CDR3nt: TGTGCCAGCAGCGGACCTCCGGGACTAGCGGGGGGTGCAGATACGCAGTATTTT
CDR3aa: CASSGPPGLAGGADTQYF

v_gene: TRBV29-1
abundance: once
j_gene: TRBJ1-2
d_gene: TRBD1
CDR3nt: TGCAGCGTTGAAATCGGGACAGGGAATGGCTACACCTTC
CDR3aa: CSVEIGTGNGYTF

v_gene: TRBV11-2
abundance: -
j_gene: TRBJ2-5
d_gene: TRBD2
CDR3nt: TGTGCCAGCAGCTTAGTCATACTAGCGGGGGGGGAGACCCAGTACTTC
CDR3aa: CASSLVILAGGETQYF

v_gene: TRBV20-1
abundance: once
j_gene: TRBJ1-2
d_gene: -
CDR3nt: TGCAGTGCCCAGGAGGGGCTGTCCGCCTACACCTTC
CDR3aa: CSAQEGLSAYTF

v_gene: TRBV6-5
abundance: -
j_gene: TRBJ2-1
d_gene: TRBD2
CDR3nt: TGTGCCAGCAGTGATAGCGGGAGGGCCAATGAGCAGTTCTTC
CDR3aa: CASSDSGRANEQFF

v_gene: TRBV7-2
abundance: many
j_gene: TRBJ2-1
d_gene: TRBD2
CDR3nt: TGTGCCAGCAGCACCGGGACTAGCGTATACAATGAGCAGTTCTTC
CDR3aa: CASSTGTSVYNEQFF

v_gene: TRBV20-1
abundance: -
j_gene: TRBJ1-6
d_gene: -
CDR3nt: TGCAGTGCTAGCATTCGCGGCAGGGTAGGCAATTCACCCCTCCACTTT
CDR3aa: CSASIRGRVGNSPLHF

v_gene: TRBV6-4
abundance: -
j_gene: TRBJ1-1
d_gene: -
CDR3nt: TGTGCCAGCAGTGACTTTACTGAAGCTTTCTTT
CDR3aa: CASSDFTEAFF

v_gene: TRBV19
abundance: once
j_gene: TRBJ1-1
d_gene: -
CDR3nt: TGTGCCAGTAGTACTCAGGTGGCTGAAGCTTTCTTT
CDR3aa: CASSTQVAEAFF

v_gene: TRBV18
abundance: few
j_gene: TRBJ1-2
d_gene: -
CDR3nt: TGTGCCAGCTCACCAATCTCCCCCAGCGGCTATGGCTACACCTTC
CDR3aa: CASSPISPSGYGYTF

v_gene: TRBV5-6
abundance: -
j_gene: TRBJ1-2
d_gene: TRBD1
CDR3nt: TGTGCCAGCAGCTTCGACAGGGAACAGGGCTACACCTTC
CDR3aa: CASSFDREQGYTF

v_gene: TRBV10-3
abundance: once
j_gene: TRBJ2-1
d_gene: TRBD1
CDR3nt: TGTGCCATCAGCTTGAAGGGACAGAGTGAGCAGTTCTTC
CDR3aa: CAISLKGQSEQFF

v_gene: TRBV7-3
abundance: -
j_gene: TRBJ2-1
d_gene: TRBD2
CDR3nt: TGTGCCAGCAGCACCCAGACTAGCGGAAACAATGAGCAGTTCTTC
CDR3aa: CASSTQTSGNNEQFF

v_gene: TRBV24-1
abundance: -
j_gene: TRBJ2-2
d_gene: -
CDR3nt: TGTGCCACCAGTGAGCCCGGGAGTATTGGGAACACCGGGGAGCTGTTTTTT
CDR3aa: CATSEPGSIGNTGELFF

v_gene: TRBV10-3
abundance: -
j_gene: TRBJ1-1
d_gene: -
CDR3nt: TGTGCCATCAGTGATAGGGGGAGGAACACTGGAGCTTTCTTT
CDR3aa: CAISDRGRNTGAFF

v_gene: TRBV2
abundance: -
j_gene: TRBJ1-2
d_gene: -
CDR3nt: TGTGCCAGCAGTTCCATTAGCGGGGGGGCAGCTTATGGCTACACCTTC
CDR3aa: CASSSISGGAAYGYTF

v_gene: TRBV5-1
abundance: -
j_gene: TRBJ1-1
d_gene: -
CDR3nt: TGCGCCAGCAGCTTGGCCGGGGGGCAGGGGATAGCTGAAGCTTTCTTT
CDR3aa: CASSLAGGQGIAEAFF

v_gene: TRBV7-2
abundance: -
j_gene: TRBJ2-7
d_gene: TRBD2
CDR3nt: TGTGCCAGCAGCCCCAATAGCGGGCCCCCCTACGAGCAGTACTTC
CDR3aa: CASSPNSGPPYEQYF

v_gene: TRBV19
abundance: -
j_gene: TRBJ1-2
d_gene: -
CDR3nt: TGTGCCAGTAGTCCGGAGCCCTATGGCTACACCTTC
CDR3aa: CASSPEPYGYTF

v_gene: TRBV13
abundance: -
j_gene: TRBJ2-1
d_gene: TRBD2
CDR3nt: TGTGCCAGCAGCCCAGGACTAGCGGGGTTGGAGCAGTTCTTC
CDR3aa: CASSPGLAGLEQFF

v_gene: TRBV20-1
abundance: few
j_gene: TRBJ2-7
d_gene: TRBD2
CDR3nt: TGCAGTGCAAAGCACCGGGACTACCATTACGAGCAGTACTTC
CDR3aa: CSAKHRDYHYEQYF

v_gene: TRBV30
abundance: -
j_gene: TRBJ1-4
d_gene: -
CDR3nt: TGTGCCTGGTCTTTGGACCAGATTCGAAAACTGTTTTTT
CDR3aa: CAWSLDQIRKLFF

v_gene: TRBV24-1
abundance: -
j_gene: TRBJ1-2
d_gene: TRBD1
CDR3nt: TGTGCCACCAGTGATATGACAGGGAACTATGGCTACACCTTC
CDR3aa: CATSDMTGNYGYTF

v_gene: TRBV5-1
abundance: -
j_gene: TRBJ1-2
d_gene: -
CDR3nt: TGCGCCAGCAGCTTGGAAGCTAACTATGGCTACACCTTC
CDR3aa: CASSLEANYGYTF

v_gene: TRBV5-1
abundance: many
j_gene: TRBJ2-3
d_gene: -
CDR3nt: TGCGCCAGCAGCTTGTCCCGATCCGTGACTAGCACAGATACGCAGTATTTT
CDR3aa: CASSLSRSVTSTDTQYF

v_gene: TRBV6-6
abundance: few
j_gene: TRBJ1-1
d_gene: -
CDR3nt: TGTGCCAGCAGTCGGAGCGGCACTGAAGCTTTCTTT
CDR3aa: CASSRSGTEAFF

v_gene: TRBV5-4
abundance: -
j_gene: TRBJ2-3
d_gene: TRBD2
CDR3nt: TGTGCCAGCAGGAATAGCGGGAGCACAGATACGCAGTATTTT
CDR3aa: CASRNSGSTDTQYF

v_gene: TRBV15
abundance: many
j_gene: TRBJ1-5
d_gene: -
CDR3nt: TGTGCCACCAGCAGAGAGCCAGTCGGCAATCAGCCCCAGCATTTT
CDR3aa: CATSREPVGNQPQHF

v_gene: TRBV5-1
abundance: many
j_gene: TRBJ2-3
d_gene: TRBD1
CDR3nt: TGCGCCAGCAGCTCCGGGACAGGGGAGGCAGATACGCAGTATTTT
CDR3aa: CASSSGTGEADTQYF

v_gene: TRBV5-1
abundance: -
j_gene: TRBJ2-1
d_gene: -
CDR3nt: TGCGCCAGCAGCTTGAGGGGAGTTCGCACAGATACGCAGTTCTTC
CDR3aa: CASSLRGVRTDTQFF

v_gene: TRBV12-3/TRBV12-4
abundance: few
j_gene: TRBJ2-3
d_gene: -
CDR3nt: TGTGCCAGCTCCCCGCAAGGAGCGGTTAACACAGATACGCAGTATTTT
CDR3aa: CASSPQGAVNTDTQYF

v_gene: TRBV19
abundance: -
j_gene: TRBJ1-3
d_gene: -
CDR3nt: TGTGCCAGTAGTACCATCAGAATACTCTCTGGAAACACCATATATTTT
CDR3aa: CASSTIRILSGNTIYF

v_gene: TRBV2
abundance: many
j_gene: TRBJ1-1
d_gene: TRBD1
CDR3nt: TGTGCCAGCAGTGGTCTCCTTTCCGCGGACAGGTCGGGGACTGAAGCTTTCTTT
CDR3aa: CASSGLLSADRSGTEAFF

v_gene: TRBV7-9
abundance: few
j_gene: TRBJ2-7
d_gene: TRBD1
CDR3nt: TGTGCCAGCAGCTTAGGGGACAGGGGGGTTTACGAGCAGTACTTC
CDR3aa: CASSLGDRGVYEQYF

v_gene: TRBV25-1
abundance: -
j_gene: TRBJ2-1
d_gene: -
CDR3nt: TGTGCCAGCAGTGGCCTACCACTAGCAGTCTACAATGAGCAGTTCTTC
CDR3aa: CASSGLPLAVYNEQFF

v_gene: TRBV5-4
abundance: -
j_gene: TRBJ2-7
d_gene: -
CDR3nt: TGTGCCAGCAGCTTGAGGGGCAGGGACTACGAGCAGTACTTC
CDR3aa: CASSLRGRDYEQYF

v_gene: TRBV4-3
abundance: once
j_gene: TRBJ2-7
d_gene: -
CDR3nt: TGCGCCAGCAGCCACCTTACTGGGACAAACCCAGCCTACGGGCAGTACTTC
CDR3aa: CASSHLTGTNPAYGQYF

v_gene: TRBV19
abundance: once
j_gene: TRBJ2-1
d_gene: TRBD1
CDR3nt: TGTGCCAGTAGTATACTCCCGCAGGGGGCATATGAGCAGTTCTTC
CDR3aa: CASSILPQGAYEQFF

v_gene: TRBV7-3
abundance: many
j_gene: TRBJ2-2
d_gene: TRBD2
CDR3nt: TGTGCCAGCAGCCAGTTTGGAGCGGGGGGCCAAAACACCGGGGAGCTGTTTTTT
CDR3aa: CASSQFGAGGQNTGELFF

v_gene: TRBV29-1
abundance: -
j_gene: TRBJ1-1
d_gene: -
CDR3nt: TGCAGCGTTGGACAGTGGGAAAACACTGAAGCTTTCTTT
CDR3aa: CSVGQWENTEAFF

v_gene: TRBV15
abundance: -
j_gene: TRBJ1-1
d_gene: -
CDR3nt: TGTGCCACCAGCAGAGCAGGGGCCGGGACTGAAGCTTTCTTT
CDR3aa: CATSRAGAGTEAFF

v_gene: TRBV5-1
abundance: many
j_gene: TRBJ2-1
d_gene: TRBD2
CDR3nt: TGCGCCAGCAGCTTAGGACTAGCGGGGCACAATGAGCAGTTCTTC
CDR3aa: CASSLGLAGHNEQFF

v_gene: TRBV14
abundance: many
j_gene: TRBJ2-1
d_gene: -
CDR3nt: TGTGCCAGCAGCCAAGATTTCGGCGGCTTGGGTGAGCAGTTCTTC
CDR3aa: CASSQDFGGLGEQFF

v_gene: TRBV25-1
abundance: -
j_gene: TRBJ2-7
d_gene: -
CDR3nt: TGTGCCAGCAGTGTGACGGTGCGGGAAGTCCGTTACGAGCAGTACTTC
CDR3aa: CASSVTVREVRYEQYF

v_gene: TRBV5-8
abundance: -
j_gene: TRBJ2-5
d_gene: TRBD1
CDR3nt: TGTGCCAGCAGCTCGTCCGGGGGACAGGAAGAGACCCAGTACTTC
CDR3aa: CASSSSGGQEETQYF

v_gene: TRBV5-8
abundance: many
j_gene: TRBJ2-7
d_gene: TRBD1
CDR3nt: TGTGCCAGCAGCTTGGGTGGGACAGGGGGCGACGAGCAGTACTTC
CDR3aa: CASSLGGTGGDEQYF

v_gene: TRBV12-3/TRBV12-4
abundance: -
j_gene: TRBJ1-1
d_gene: -
CDR3nt: TGTGCCAGCAGGAAAGACAGAAAGTACACTGAAGCTTTCTTT
CDR3aa: CASRKDRKYTEAFF

v_gene: TRBV24-1
abundance: -
j_gene: TRBJ2-5
d_gene: -
CDR3nt: TGTGCCACCAGTGATACCCTCTCGGAGACCCAGTACTTC
CDR3aa: CATSDTLSETQYF

v_gene: TRBV20-1
abundance: -
j_gene: TRBJ2-2
d_gene: -
CDR3nt: TGCAGTGCTCCCGGACAGATTGGGCTGTTTTTT
CDR3aa: CSAPGQIGLFF

v_gene: TRBV7-6
abundance: few
j_gene: TRBJ1-1
d_gene: -
CDR3nt: TGTGCCAGCAGCTTAGAATTGCCCTTTTTTGGCACTGAAGCTTTCTTT
CDR3aa: CASSLELPFFGTEAFF

v_gene: TRBV20-1
abundance: -
j_gene: TRBJ1-2
d_gene: -
CDR3nt: TGCAGTGCTAGAGTCACAGGGTTGCGGCGCGGCTACACCTTC
CDR3aa: CSARVTGLRRGYTF